This T cell receptor beta chain was sequenced in a study of molecular identifiers for immune sequencing clone quantification. General study findings and limits: In cases of identical TCR molecules sharing a barcode, highly expanded clone sizes could be underestimated.

Each CDR3 protein gets one entry after TCRdb re-called the PCR reads with MiXCR. The sample holds more than 450,000 distinct CDR3 sequences, 20% to 25% seen once. Germline CDR1 and CDR2: SGDLS and YYNGEE. V lost 3 bases to trimming and J lost 0 bases, with 12 bases between them. This CDR3 comprises 16 residues. Every naive CD8 library was made from between about 18,000 and 1,100,000 sorted cells with 10%, 30% or 50% RNA. The authors sorted naive CD8 T cells as CD8+CD4-CCR7+CD45RA+. Points on this clonotype: Its cognate antigen is unknown.

The V call is TRBV9, the J call TRBJ2-2, with D tentatively TRBD1 (5 bases). Sequenced sample: naive CD8+ T cells from blood, with Jurkat cell RNA spiked in. The subset here: FACS-sorted CD8+CD4-CCR7+CD45RA+ naive T cells. This clonotype was sampled from a human donor in good health. Some libraries in this study had Jurkat cell RNA spiked in. The CDR3 region is CASSEAGFANTGELFF. The CDR3, as DNA: TGTGCCAGCAGCGAGGCAGGGTTCGCGAACACCGGGGAGCTGTTTTTT.